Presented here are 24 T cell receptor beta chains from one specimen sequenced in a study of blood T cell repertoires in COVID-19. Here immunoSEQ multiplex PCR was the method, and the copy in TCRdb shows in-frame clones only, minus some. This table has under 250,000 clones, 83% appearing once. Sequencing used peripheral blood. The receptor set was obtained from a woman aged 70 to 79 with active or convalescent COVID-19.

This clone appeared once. The CDR3: CASRPSSGGSNTGELFF. Written as DNA, the CDR3 is TGCGCCAGCAGGCCATCTAGCGGGGGGTCCAACACCGGGGAGCTGTTTTTT. The chain carries TRBV5-1 and TRBJ2-2, with 11 bases matching TRBD2. The J segment lost 2 bases and the V segment lost 5 bases, leaving 8 bases of the junction unmatched. The germline CDR1 and CDR2 sequences are SGHRS and YFSETQ. The CDR3 covers 17 residues.

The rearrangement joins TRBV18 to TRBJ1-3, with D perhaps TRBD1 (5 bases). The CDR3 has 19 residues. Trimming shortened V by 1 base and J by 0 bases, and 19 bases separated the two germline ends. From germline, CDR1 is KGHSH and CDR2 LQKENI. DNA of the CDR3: TGTGCCAGCTCACCACAGTTCCAAGGGGTGGACCTCTCTGGAAACACCATATATTTT. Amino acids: CASSPQFQGVDLSGNTIYF. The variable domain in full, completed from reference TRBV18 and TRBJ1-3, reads NAGVMQNPRHLVRRRGQEARLRCSPMKGHSHVYWYRQLPEEGLKFMVYLQKENIIDESGMPKERFSAEFPKEGPSILRIQQVVRGDSAAYFCASSPQFQGVDLSGNTIYFGEGSWLTVV.

The CDR3 loop reads CASSTGVMNTEAFF. DNA for the CDR3: TGTGCCAGCAGCACAGGGGTAATGAACACTGAAGCTTTCTTT. V usage is TRBV27 and J usage is TRBJ1-1, with 7 bases matching TRBD1. Germline V CDR1 and CDR2: MNHEY, SMNVEV (reference sequence). V lost 6 bases, J lost 0 bases, and 4 bases stayed unmatched. This CDR3 comprises 14 residues.

The DNA for the CDR3 is TGTGCCAGCAGCTTCTCCCACCAGGGTTTCTCCGAGCAGTACTTC. Protein sequence: CASSFSHQGFSEQYF. V usage is TRBV7-3 and J usage is TRBJ2-7; perhaps TRBD1 as D (5 bases). Between the trimmed V and J ends, which lost 3 bases and 6 bases, there was a span of 18 bases. Germline V gives CDR1 SGHTA, CDR2 FQGTGA. This CDR3 has 15 residues. Looking up the rest from reference TRBV7-3 and TRBJ2-7 gives the full variable domain: GAGVSQTPSNKVTEKGKYVELRCDPISGHTALYWYRQSLGQGPEFLIYFQGTGAADDSGLPNDRFFAVRPEGSVSTLKIQRTERGDSAVYLCASSFSHQGFSEQYFGPGTRLTVT.

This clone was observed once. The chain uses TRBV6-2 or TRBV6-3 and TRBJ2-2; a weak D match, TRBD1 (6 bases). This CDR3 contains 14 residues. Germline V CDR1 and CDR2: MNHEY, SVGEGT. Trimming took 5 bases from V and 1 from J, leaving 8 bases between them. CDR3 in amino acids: CASSTRGNTGELFF. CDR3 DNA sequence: TGTGCCAGCAGTACCAGGGGGAACACCGGGGAGCTGTTTTTT.

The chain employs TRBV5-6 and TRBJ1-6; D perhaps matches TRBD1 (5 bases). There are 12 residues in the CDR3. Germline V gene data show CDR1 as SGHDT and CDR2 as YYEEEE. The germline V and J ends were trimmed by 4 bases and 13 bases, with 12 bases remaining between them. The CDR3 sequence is CASSPQGYPLHF. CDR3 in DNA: TGTGCCAGCAGCCCTCAGGGTTATCCCCTCCACTTT.

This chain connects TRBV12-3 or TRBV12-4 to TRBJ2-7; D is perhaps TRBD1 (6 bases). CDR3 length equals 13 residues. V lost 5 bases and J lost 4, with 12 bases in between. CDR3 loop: CASSPTGLYEQYF. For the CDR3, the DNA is TGTGCCAGCAGTCCAACAGGGTTATACGAGCAGTACTTC.

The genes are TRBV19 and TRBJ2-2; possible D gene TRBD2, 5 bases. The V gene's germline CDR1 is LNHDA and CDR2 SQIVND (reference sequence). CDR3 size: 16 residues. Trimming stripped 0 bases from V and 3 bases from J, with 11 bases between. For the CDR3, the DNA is TGTGCCAGTAGTATAGAAGGTTCGGGGTACACCGGGGAGCTGTTTTTT. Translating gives CASSIEGSGYTGELFF.

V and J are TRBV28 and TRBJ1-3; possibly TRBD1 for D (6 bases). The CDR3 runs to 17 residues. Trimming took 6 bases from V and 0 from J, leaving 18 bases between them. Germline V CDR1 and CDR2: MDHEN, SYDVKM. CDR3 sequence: CASRPSTGLGSGNTIYF. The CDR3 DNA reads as TGTGCCAGCAGACCATCCACAGGGTTGGGCTCTGGAAACACCATATATTTT.

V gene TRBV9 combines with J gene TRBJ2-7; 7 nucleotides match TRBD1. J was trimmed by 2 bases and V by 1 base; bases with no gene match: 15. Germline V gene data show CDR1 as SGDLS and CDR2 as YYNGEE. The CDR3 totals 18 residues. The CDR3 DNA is TGTGCCAGCAGCGTAAGGCCCTCGACAGGGTCAATAGCCTACGAGCAGTACTTC. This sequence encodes CASSVRPSTGSIAYEQYF.

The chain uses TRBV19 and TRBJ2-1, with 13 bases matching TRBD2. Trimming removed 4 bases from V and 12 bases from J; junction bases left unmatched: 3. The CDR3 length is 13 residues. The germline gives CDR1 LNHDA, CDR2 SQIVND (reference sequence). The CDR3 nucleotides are TGTGCCAGTAGTAGGGGACTAGCGGGATCGCAGTTCTTC. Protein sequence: CASSRGLAGSQFF.

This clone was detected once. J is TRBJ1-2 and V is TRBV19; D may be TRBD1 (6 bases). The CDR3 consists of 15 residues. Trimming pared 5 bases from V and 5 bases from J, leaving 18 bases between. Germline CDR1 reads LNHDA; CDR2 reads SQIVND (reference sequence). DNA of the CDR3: TGTGCCAGTAGTTCCTGGACCAGGGGTCTTTATGGCTACACCTTC. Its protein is CASSSWTRGLYGYTF.

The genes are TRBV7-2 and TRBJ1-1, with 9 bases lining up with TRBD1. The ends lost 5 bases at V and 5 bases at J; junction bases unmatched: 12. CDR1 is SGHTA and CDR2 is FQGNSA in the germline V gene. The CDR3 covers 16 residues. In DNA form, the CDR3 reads TGTGCCAGCAGCCCCGGGACAGGGAGGGGTAGGACTGAAGCTTTCTTT. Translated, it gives CASSPGTGRGRTEAFF.

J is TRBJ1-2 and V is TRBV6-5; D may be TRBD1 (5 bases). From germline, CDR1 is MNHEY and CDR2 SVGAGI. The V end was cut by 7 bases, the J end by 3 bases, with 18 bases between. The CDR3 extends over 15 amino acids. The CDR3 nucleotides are TGTGCCAGCAAAAAGTGGCAGGGATTAGACTATGGCTACACCTTC. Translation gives CASKKWQGLDYGYTF.

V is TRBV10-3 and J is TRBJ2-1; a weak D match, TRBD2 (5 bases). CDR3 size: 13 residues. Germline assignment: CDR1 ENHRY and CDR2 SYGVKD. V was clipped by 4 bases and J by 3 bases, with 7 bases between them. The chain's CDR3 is CAISVTSYNEQFF. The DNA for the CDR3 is TGTGCCATCAGTGTAACTAGCTACAATGAGCAGTTCTTC.

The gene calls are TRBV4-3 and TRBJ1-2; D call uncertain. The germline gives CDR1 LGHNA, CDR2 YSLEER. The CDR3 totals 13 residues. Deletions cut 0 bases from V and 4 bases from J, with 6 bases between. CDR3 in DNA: TGCGCCAGCAGCCAAGATCGGGGCTATGGCTACACCTTC. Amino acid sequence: CASSQDRGYGYTF.

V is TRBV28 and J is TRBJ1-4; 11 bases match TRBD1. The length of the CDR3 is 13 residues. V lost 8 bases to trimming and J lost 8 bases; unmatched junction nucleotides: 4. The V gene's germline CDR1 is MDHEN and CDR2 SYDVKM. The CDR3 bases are TGTGCCAGCGGACAGGGGGCCGGGGAAAAACTGTTTTTT. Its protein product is CASGQGAGEKLFF. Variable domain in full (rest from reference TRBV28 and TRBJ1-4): DVKVTQSSRYLVKRTGEKVFLECVQDMDHENMFWYRQDPGLGLRLIYFSYDVKMKEKGDIPEGYSVSREKKERFSLILESASTNQTSMYLCASGQGAGEKLFFGSGTQLSVL.

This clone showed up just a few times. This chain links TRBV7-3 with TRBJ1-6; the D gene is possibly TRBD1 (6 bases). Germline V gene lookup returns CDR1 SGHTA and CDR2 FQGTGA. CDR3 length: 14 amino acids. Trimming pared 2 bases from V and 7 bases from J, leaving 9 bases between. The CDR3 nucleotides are TGTGCCAGCAGCTTACAGGGGTCCAATTCACCCCTCCACTTT. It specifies CASSLQGSNSPLHF.

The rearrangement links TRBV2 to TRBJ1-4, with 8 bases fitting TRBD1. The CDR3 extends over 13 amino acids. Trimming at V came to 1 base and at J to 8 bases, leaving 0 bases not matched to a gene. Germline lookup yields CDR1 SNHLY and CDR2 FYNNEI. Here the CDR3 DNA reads TGTGCCAGCAGTGAAGACAGGGGGGAAAAACTGTTTTTT. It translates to CASSEDRGEKLFF.

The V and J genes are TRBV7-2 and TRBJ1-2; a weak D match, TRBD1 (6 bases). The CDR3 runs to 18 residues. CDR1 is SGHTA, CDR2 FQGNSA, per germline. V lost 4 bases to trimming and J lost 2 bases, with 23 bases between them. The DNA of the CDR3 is TGTGCCAGCAGCTCAGGATATTATGCCCCAGGGGCGAACTATGGCTACACCTTC. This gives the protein CASSSGYYAPGANYGYTF.

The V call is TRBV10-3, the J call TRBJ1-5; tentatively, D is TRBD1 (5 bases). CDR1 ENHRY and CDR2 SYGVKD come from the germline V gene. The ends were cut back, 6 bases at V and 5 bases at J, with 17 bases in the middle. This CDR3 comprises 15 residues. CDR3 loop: CAISQGEGRHQPQHF. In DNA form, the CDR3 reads TGTGCCATCAGCCAAGGGGAGGGGAGGCATCAGCCCCAGCATTTT.

The DNA of the CDR3 is TGCGCCAGCAGCGGGAGTACTGGGTCTAGCACAGATACGCAGTATTTT. Its translation is CASSGSTGSSTDTQYF. The rearrangement uses TRBV5-1 and TRBJ2-3; possibly TRBD2 for D (5 bases). Trimming left V 4 bases short and J 0 bases short, with 15 bases between. Germline values: CDR1 SGHRS, CDR2 YFSETQ. CDR3 length: 16 residues.

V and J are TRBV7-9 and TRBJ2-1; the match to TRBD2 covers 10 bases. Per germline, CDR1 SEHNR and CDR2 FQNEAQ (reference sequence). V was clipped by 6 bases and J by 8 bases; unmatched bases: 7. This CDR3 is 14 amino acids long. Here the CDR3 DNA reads TGTGCCAGCAGGCCCGGGACTAGCGTTGATGAGCAGTTCTTC. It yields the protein CASRPGTSVDEQFF.

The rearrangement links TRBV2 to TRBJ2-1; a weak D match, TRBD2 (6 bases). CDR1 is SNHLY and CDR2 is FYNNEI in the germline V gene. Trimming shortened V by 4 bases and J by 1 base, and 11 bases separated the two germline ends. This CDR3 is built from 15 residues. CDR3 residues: CASSGQRASYNEQFF. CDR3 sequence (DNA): TGTGCCAGCAGTGGGCAGCGGGCTTCCTACAATGAGCAGTTCTTC.